This T cell receptor (beta chain) was captured in a study of blood T cell repertoires in COVID-19. CDR3 length: 13 residues. CDR1 is LNHDA, CDR2 SQIVND, per germline (reference sequence). V lost 2 bases and J 7 bases, leaving 9 bases between the germline ends. In the original workflow: Estimated nucleated cell counts came from reference gene primer amplification. Produced via immunoSEQ multiplex PCR; TCRdb's table is partial and in-frame only. V and J calls and clone size come straight from that table; D and trimming were deduced from the DNA. The repertoire holds about 410,000 clones, with 90% as singletons.

This clonotype was sampled from a man between 18 and 35 years old who had recovered from COVID-19. Sequencing input: PBMCs or T cells enriched from blood (not recorded which). The rearrangement joins TRBV19 to TRBJ2-1; D might be TRBD2 (5 bases). CDR3 sequence reads: CASSITSLNEQFF. The CDR3 coding sequence is TGTGCCAGTAGTATAACTAGTCTTAATGAGCAGTTCTTC.